Shown below are 23 T cell receptor beta chains from a single sample sequenced in a study of regulatory dendritic cells for organ transplantation. Allogeneic regulatory or mature dendritic cells were co-cultured for approximately 5 days with CFSE-labeled sorted T cells at 1:10. Here immunoSEQ multiplex PCR was the method, and the copy in TCRdb shows in-frame clones only, minus some. In the table there are about 3,700 clones, 45% to 75% of which are singletons. Their target antigens are unknown. The sequencing sample was made of memory CD8+ T cells from blood cultured with dendritic cells. Regarding subset: CD45RO+ memory T cells. The receptors here all came from a human donor in good health.

The chain is built from TRBV6-4 and TRBJ2-2; D gene unclear. V was pared by 4 bases and J by 1 base, with 4 bases between. Germline loops: CDR1 MRHNA, CDR2 SNTAGT. The CDR3 is made up of 13 amino acids. In DNA form, the CDR3 reads TGTGCCAGCAGTGCAGGGAACACCGGGGAGCTGTTTTTT. This sequence encodes CASSAGNTGELFF.

This chain joins TRBV7-2 and TRBJ2-3; 11 bases fit TRBD2. The V and J ends lost 4 bases and 4 bases, in that order; junction bases with no gene match: 4. CDR1 and CDR2 from the germline V gene are SGHTA and FQGNSA. The CDR3 runs 15 residues. CDR3 bases: TGTGCCAGCAGCTCACTAGCGGGGGCCCCAGATACGCAGTATTTT. It specifies CASSSLAGAPDTQYF.

In its sample, this clone ranks as large. This sequence joins TRBV7-9 and TRBJ2-5, with 9 positions matching TRBD2. Trimming removed 5 bases from V and 5 bases from J; junction bases left unmatched: 9. The V gene's germline CDR1 is SEHNR and CDR2 FQNEAQ (reference sequence). The CDR3 sequence is 15 residues long. CDR3 region: CASSIPTSGLETQYF. The CDR3 nucleotides are TGTGCCAGCAGCATTCCGACTAGCGGCCTGGAGACCCAGTACTTC.

The chain uses TRBV2 and TRBJ1-1; the D is unclear. Germline V gene lookup returns CDR1 SNHLY and CDR2 FYNNEI. The CDR3 length is 12 residues. V was pared by 6 bases and J by 1 base, with 6 bases between. The DNA of the CDR3 is TGTGCCAGCAGGTACGGGAACACTGAAGCTTTCTTT. Its protein product is CASRYGNTEAFF.

This chain uses TRBV11-2 with TRBJ2-3; TRBD2 might be the D (6 bases). The CDR3 is made up of 15 amino acids. V was clipped by 5 bases and J by 0 bases, with 12 bases between them. The germline V gene encodes CDR1 SGHAT and CDR2 FQNNGV. The CDR3 DNA sequence: TGTGCCAGCAGCGTGTCGCGGGGTAGCACAGATACGCAGTATTTT. Translation: CASSVSRGSTDTQYF.

V and J are TRBV11-2 and TRBJ2-3; D is perhaps TRBD2 (5 bases). V was cut by 0 bases and J by 4 bases, with 5 bases left in between. The germline gives CDR1 SGHAT, CDR2 FQNNGV. The CDR3 has 13 residues. The DNA of the CDR3 is TGTGCCAGCAGCTTAGAACTAGCAGATACGCAGTATTTT. The encoded protein is CASSLELADTQYF.

This sequence joins TRBV27 and TRBJ2-7; the D gene is possibly TRBD1 (5 bases). Germline V gene lookup returns CDR1 MNHEY and CDR2 SMNVEV (reference sequence). CDR3 length equals 14 residues. Between the trimmed V and J ends, which lost 5 bases and 4 bases, there was a span of 15 bases. The CDR3 loop reads CASSTRQRRYEQYF. In DNA form, the CDR3 reads TGTGCCAGCAGTACTCGACAGCGTAGGTACGAGCAGTACTTC.

V and J are TRBV12-5 and TRBJ1-5; 8 bases fit TRBD1. Germline V gene sequence: CDR1 LGHNT, CDR2 FRNRAP. J gave up 0 bases and V 0 bases, and 10 bases lay outside the gene matches. The CDR3 runs to 19 residues. The CDR3 bases are TGTGCTAGTGGTTTGGTAAGGACAGGGCGGACCTATAGCAATCAGCCCCAGCATTTT. As protein: CASGLVRTGRTYSNQPQHF. Drawing the rest from reference TRBV12-5 and TRBJ1-5, the complete variable domain is DARVTQTPRHKVTEMGQEVTMRCQPILGHNTVFWYRQTMMQGLELLAYFRNRAPLDDSGMPKDRFSAEMPDATLATLKIQPSEPRDSAVYFCASGLVRTGRTYSNQPQHFGDGTRLSIL.

The chain has TRBV7-9 and TRBJ1-2; a possible D gene is TRBD1 (5 bases). The V end was cut by 5 bases, the J end by 0 bases, with 7 bases between. The germline CDR1 and CDR2 sequences are SEHNR and FQNEAQ (reference sequence). The CDR3 is made up of 13 amino acids. The CDR3 DNA reads as TGTGCCAGCAGCGCGGGACCTAACTATGGCTACACCTTC. This encodes CASSAGPNYGYTF.

This sequence joins TRBV6-4 and TRBJ1-6; D gene unclear. The germline CDR1 and CDR2 sequences are MRHNA and SNTAGT. V was pared by 0 bases and J by 9 bases, with 6 bases between. The length of the CDR3 is 13 residues. The CDR3 is CASSDSVSSPLHF. Here the CDR3 DNA reads TGTGCCAGCAGTGACTCTGTGAGTTCACCCCTCCACTTT.

The chain couples TRBV11-2 to TRBJ2-3, with D possibly being TRBD1 (6 bases). The germline V and J ends were trimmed by 5 bases and 6 bases, with 30 bases remaining between them. The CDR3 is made up of 19 amino acids. Germline CDR1 SGHAT, CDR2 FQNNGV. The CDR3 region is CASSGGGAGGDTQRDTQYF. Here the CDR3 DNA reads TGTGCCAGCAGCGGAGGAGGCGCGGGTGGGGACACCCAAAGGGATACGCAGTATTTT.

This clone ranks as medium-sized. The chain uses TRBV4-3 and TRBJ2-4; D might be TRBD1 (5 bases). Germline CDR1 is LGHNA and CDR2 is YSLEER. Trimming shortened V by 4 bases and J by 3 bases, and 7 bases separated the two germline ends. The CDR3 has 13 residues. The CDR3 region has the DNA TGCGCCAGCAGCCCCGGACACAAAAACATTCAGTACTTC. It is translated as CASSPGHKNIQYF.

The chain couples TRBV6-4 to TRBJ2-3; 8 bases are a match to TRBD2. With V trimmed by 3 bases and J by 1 base, 0 bases remained unmatched. From germline, CDR1 is MRHNA and CDR2 SNTAGT. The CDR3 sequence is 14 residues long. The CDR3 here is CASSERGGTDTQYF. The CDR3 coding sequence is TGTGCCAGCAGTGAGCGGGGGGGCACAGATACGCAGTATTTT.

The chain combines TRBV6-5 with TRBJ1-2; 8 bases align to TRBD1. This CDR3 has 16 amino acids. Germline CDR1 MNHEY, CDR2 SVGAGI. Germline trimming cut 2 bases from V and 0 bases from J; bases unmatched to any gene: 5. CDR3 in amino acids: CASSYGTGLANYGYTF. The DNA of the CDR3 is TGTGCCAGCAGTTACGGGACAGGTCTAGCTAACTATGGCTACACCTTC.

The chain has TRBV5-1 and TRBJ1-1; TRBD1 aligns across 7 bases. Trimming removed 0 bases from V and 1 base from J; junction bases left unmatched: 3. Germline V gene lookup returns CDR1 SGHRS and CDR2 YFSETQ. The CDR3 loop spans 15 amino acids. CDR3 nucleotide sequence: TGCGCCAGCAGCTTGGATCAGGGGGGGAACACTGAAGCTTTCTTT. Translating it yields CASSLDQGGNTEAFF.

The V and J genes are TRBV2 and TRBJ2-2; TRBD1 matches at 7 bases. The CDR3 sequence is 17 residues long. The junction had 6 bases not matched to a gene; V was cut back by 2 bases and J by 0 bases. Germline CDR1 reads SNHLY; CDR2 reads FYNNEI. As DNA, the CDR3 is TGTGCCAGCAGTGAATTTTGGACAGGAGCGAACACCGGGGAGCTGTTTTTT. It specifies CASSEFWTGANTGELFF.

The V gene is TRBV6-4, the J gene TRBJ2-2; 9 nucleotides align to TRBD1. J gave up 6 bases and V 0 bases, and 5 bases lay outside the gene matches. Germline lookup yields CDR1 MRHNA and CDR2 SNTAGT. The CDR3 sequence is 16 residues long. CDR3 region: CASSDSNRGPAGELFF. Written as DNA, the CDR3 is TGTGCCAGCAGTGACTCAAACAGGGGGCCCGCCGGGGAGCTGTTTTTT.

The CDR3 reads CASSSSSAGPQYF. In DNA form, the CDR3 reads TGTGCCAGCAGTTCGTCCTCAGCGGGGCCGCAGTACTTC. The genes are TRBV6-6 and TRBJ2-7; 7 bases match TRBD2. V lost 4 bases and J lost 9; bases outside the gene matches: 9. The CDR3 runs to 13 residues. Per germline, CDR1 MNHNY and CDR2 SVGAGI (reference sequence).

The chain carries TRBV6-6 and TRBJ1-1, with 9 bases identical to TRBD1. The CDR3 is 16 residues long. Germline trimming cut 2 bases from V and 0 bases from J; bases unmatched to any gene: 4. Germline CDR1 is MNHNY and CDR2 is SVGAGI (reference sequence). CDR3 sequence reads: CASSYRGQGMNTEAFF. CDR3 in DNA: TGTGCCAGCAGTTACCGCGGACAGGGGATGAACACTGAAGCTTTCTTT.

V gene TRBV7-8 combines with J gene TRBJ2-7; a possible D gene is TRBD2 (5 bases). Trimming took off 4 bases at V and 3 bases at J, with 13 bases between the two ends. Looked up from germline, CDR1 is SGHVS and CDR2 is FQNEAQ. The CDR3 totals 14 residues. In DNA, the CDR3 is TGTGCCAGCAGCTCCAGAGCGGACGGCTACGAGCAGTACTTC. It specifies CASSSRADGYEQYF.

This clone is a singleton in its sample. The rearrangement joins TRBV7-5 to TRBJ2-5; the listed D gene, TRBD2, was not tested against the DNA. TRBV7-5 is tagged as a pseudogene. The CDR3 is made up of 15 amino acids. CDR3 nucleotide sequence: TGTGCCAGCAGCTTCCCACTAGCGGGTAAAGAGACCCAGTACTTC. It translates to CASSFPLAGKETQYF.

V and J are TRBV5-1 and TRBJ2-1; D is possibly TRBD2 (5 bases). The V and J ends lost 2 bases and 0 bases respectively, with 15 bases between them. Germline V gene sequence: CDR1 SGHRS, CDR2 YFSETQ. There are 17 residues in the CDR3. CDR3 sequence: CASSLYASGSSYNEQFF. CDR3 nucleotides: TGCGCCAGCAGCTTATATGCGAGCGGCAGCTCCTACAATGAGCAGTTCTTC.

The chain employs TRBV7-8 and TRBJ1-1; TRBD1 aligns across 10 bases. Per the germline V gene, CDR1 is SGHVS and CDR2 is FQNEAQ. There are 15 residues in the CDR3. J lost 3 bases, V lost 5 bases, and 6 bases had no gene match. The CDR3 DNA is TGTGCCAGCAGCACCCAGACAGGGGGCTACACTGAAGCTTTCTTT. It encodes CASSTQTGGYTEAFF.